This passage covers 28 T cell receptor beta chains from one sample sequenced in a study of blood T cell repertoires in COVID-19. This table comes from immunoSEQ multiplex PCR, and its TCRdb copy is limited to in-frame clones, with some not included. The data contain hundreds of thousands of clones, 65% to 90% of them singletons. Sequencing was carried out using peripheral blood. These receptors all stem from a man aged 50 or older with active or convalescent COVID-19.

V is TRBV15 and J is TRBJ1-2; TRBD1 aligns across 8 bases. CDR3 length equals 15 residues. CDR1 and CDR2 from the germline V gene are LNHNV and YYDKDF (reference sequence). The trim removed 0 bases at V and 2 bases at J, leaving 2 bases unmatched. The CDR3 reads CATSRDRTGNYGYTF. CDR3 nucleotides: TGTGCCACCAGCAGAGATAGGACAGGGAACTATGGCTACACCTTC.

CDR3 DNA sequence: TGTGCCAGCTCAACCACAGGGGCCACTGAAGCTTTCTTT. It is translated as CASSTTGATEAFF. The chain carries TRBV18 and TRBJ1-1, with TRBD1 matching 7 bases. The trim removed 5 bases at V and 4 bases at J, leaving 4 bases unmatched. Germline CDR1 KGHSH, CDR2 LQKENI. The CDR3 spans 13 residues.

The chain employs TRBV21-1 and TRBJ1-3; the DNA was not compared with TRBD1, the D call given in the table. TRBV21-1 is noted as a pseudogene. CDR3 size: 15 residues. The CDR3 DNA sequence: TGTGCCAGCAGACTACAGGAGCTCTCTGGAAACACCATATATTTT. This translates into CASRLQELSGNTIYF.

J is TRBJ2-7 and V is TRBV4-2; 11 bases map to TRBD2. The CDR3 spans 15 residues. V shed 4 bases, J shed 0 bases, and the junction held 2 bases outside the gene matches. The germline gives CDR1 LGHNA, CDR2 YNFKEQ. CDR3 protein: CASSLLAGGSYEQYF. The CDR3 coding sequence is TGTGCCAGCAGCCTCCTAGCGGGAGGCTCCTACGAGCAGTACTTC.

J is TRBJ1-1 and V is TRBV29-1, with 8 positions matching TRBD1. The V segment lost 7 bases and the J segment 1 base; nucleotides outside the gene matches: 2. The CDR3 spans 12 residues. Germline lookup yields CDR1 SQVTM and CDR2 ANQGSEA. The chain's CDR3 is CSAGQGNTEAFF. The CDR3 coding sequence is TGCAGCGCCGGACAGGGGAACACTGAAGCTTTCTTT.

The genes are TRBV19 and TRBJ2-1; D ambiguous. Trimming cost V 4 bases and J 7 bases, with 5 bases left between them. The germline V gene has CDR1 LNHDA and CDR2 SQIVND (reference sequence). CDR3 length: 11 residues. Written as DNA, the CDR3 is TGTGCCAGTAGTACGTTGAATGAGCAGTTCTTC. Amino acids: CASSTLNEQFF.

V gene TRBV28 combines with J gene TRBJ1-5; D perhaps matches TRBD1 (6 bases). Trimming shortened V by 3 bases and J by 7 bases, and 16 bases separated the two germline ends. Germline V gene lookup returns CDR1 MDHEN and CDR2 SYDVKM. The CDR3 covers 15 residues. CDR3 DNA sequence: TGTGCCAGCAGTTTGGGGGGGGGCGCGGGGCAGCCCCAGCATTTT. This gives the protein CASSLGGGAGQPQHF.

The CDR3 sequence: CACTLTSGRETQYF. As DNA, the CDR3 is TGTGCCTGTACTCTGACTAGCGGGAGAGAGACCCAGTACTTC. This rearrangement joins TRBV30 to TRBJ2-5, with 12 bases aligning to TRBD2. This CDR3 is built from 14 residues. V gave up 6 bases and J gave up 4 bases; unmatched junction bases: 6. Germline V gene lookup returns CDR1 GTSNPN and CDR2 SVGIG (reference sequence). Full variable domain (rest looked up from reference TRBV30 and TRBJ2-5): SQTIHQWPATLVQPVGSPLSLECTVEGTSNPNLYWYRQAAGRGLQLLFYSVGIGQISSEVPQNLSASRPQDRQFILSSKKLLLSDSGFYLCACTLTSGRETQYFGPGTRLLVL.

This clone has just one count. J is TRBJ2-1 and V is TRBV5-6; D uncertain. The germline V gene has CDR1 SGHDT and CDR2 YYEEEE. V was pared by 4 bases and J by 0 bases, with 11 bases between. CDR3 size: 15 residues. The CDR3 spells CASSLDWVSYNEQFF. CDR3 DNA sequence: TGTGCCAGCAGCCTAGACTGGGTCTCCTACAATGAGCAGTTCTTC.

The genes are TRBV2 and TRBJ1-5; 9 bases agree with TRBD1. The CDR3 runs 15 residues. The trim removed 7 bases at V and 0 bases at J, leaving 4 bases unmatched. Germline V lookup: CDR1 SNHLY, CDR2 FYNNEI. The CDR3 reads CASKGQGFSNQPQHF. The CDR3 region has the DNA TGTGCCAGCAAGGGACAGGGTTTTAGCAATCAGCCCCAGCATTTT.

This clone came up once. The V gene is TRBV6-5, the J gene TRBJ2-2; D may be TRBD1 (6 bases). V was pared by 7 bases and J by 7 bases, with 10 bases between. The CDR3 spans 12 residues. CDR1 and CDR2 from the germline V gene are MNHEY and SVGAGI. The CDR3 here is CASTTGIGELFF. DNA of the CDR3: TGTGCCAGCACCACAGGGATCGGGGAGCTGTTTTTT.

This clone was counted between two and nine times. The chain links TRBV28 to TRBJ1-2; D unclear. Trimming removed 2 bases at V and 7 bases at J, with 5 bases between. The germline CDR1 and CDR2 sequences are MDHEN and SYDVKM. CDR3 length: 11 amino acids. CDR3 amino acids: CASSLEGGYTF. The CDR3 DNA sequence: TGTGCCAGCAGTTTAGAGGGTGGCTACACCTTC.

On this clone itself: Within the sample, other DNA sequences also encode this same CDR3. This CDR3 is CASSLGASTDTQYF. The DNA of the CDR3 is TGCGCCAGCAGCTTGGGGGCAAGCACAGATACGCAGTATTTT. J is TRBJ2-3 and V is TRBV5-1; D is unresolved. Germline V gives CDR1 SGHRS, CDR2 YFSETQ. V shed 0 bases and J shed 0 bases, with 5 bases lying between them. This CDR3 has 14 residues.

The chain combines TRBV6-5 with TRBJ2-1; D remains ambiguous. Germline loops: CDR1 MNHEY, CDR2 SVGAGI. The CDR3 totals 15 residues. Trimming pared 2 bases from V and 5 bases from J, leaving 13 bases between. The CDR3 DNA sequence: TGTGCCAGCAGTTACGGCTCGCAGACTCACAATGAGCAGTTCTTC. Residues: CASSYGSQTHNEQFF.

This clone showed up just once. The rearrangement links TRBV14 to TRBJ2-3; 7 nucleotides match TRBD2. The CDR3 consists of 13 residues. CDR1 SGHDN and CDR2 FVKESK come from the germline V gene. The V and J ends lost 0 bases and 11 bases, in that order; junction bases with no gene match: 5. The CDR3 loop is CASSQDFGGGQYF. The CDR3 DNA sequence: TGTGCCAGCAGCCAAGATTTCGGCGGGGGGCAGTATTTT.

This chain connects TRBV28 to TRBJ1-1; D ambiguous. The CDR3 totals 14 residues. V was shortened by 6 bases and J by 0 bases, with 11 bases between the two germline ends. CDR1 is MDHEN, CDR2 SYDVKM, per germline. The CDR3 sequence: CASSRDGLNTEAFF. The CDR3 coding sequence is TGTGCCAGCAGCAGAGACGGGTTGAACACTGAAGCTTTCTTT.

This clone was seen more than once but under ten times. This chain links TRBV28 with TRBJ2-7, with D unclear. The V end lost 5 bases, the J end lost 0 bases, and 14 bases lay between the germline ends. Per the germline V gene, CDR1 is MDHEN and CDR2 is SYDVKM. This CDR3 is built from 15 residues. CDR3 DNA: TGTGCCAGCAGTCCTCTACCGACACCCTCCTACGAGCAGTACTTC. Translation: CASSPLPTPSYEQYF.

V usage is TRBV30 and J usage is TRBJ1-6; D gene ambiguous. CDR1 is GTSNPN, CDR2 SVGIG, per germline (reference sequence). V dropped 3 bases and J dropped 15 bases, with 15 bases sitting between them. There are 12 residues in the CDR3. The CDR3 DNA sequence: TGTGCCTGGAGAGTGTTTAGCGGAGACCTCCACTTT. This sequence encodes CAWRVFSGDLHF.

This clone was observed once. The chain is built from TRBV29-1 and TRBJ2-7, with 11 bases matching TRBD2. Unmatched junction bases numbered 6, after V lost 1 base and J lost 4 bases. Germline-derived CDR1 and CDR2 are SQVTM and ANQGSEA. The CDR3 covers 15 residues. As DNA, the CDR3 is TGCAGCGTTGAAGGACTAGCGGGATCTTCGTACGAGCAGTACTTC. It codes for CSVEGLAGSSYEQYF.

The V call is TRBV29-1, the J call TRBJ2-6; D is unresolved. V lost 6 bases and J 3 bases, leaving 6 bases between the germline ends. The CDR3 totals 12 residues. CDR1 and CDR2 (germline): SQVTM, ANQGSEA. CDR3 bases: TGCAGCGTCGCACTTGGGGCCAACGTCCTGACTTTC. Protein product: CSVALGANVLTF.

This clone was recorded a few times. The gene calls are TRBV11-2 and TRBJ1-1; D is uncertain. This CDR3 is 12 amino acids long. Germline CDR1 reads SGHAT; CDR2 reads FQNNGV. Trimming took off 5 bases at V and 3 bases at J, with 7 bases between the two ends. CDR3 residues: CASSNGDTEAFF. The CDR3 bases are TGTGCCAGCAGCAACGGGGACACTGAAGCTTTCTTT.

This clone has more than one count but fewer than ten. CDR3 DNA sequence: TGTGCCAGCAGCTCCCCCCCGGTGAGGTGGGCTAATGAAAAACTGTTTTTT. This codes for CASSSPPVRWANEKLFF. The gene calls are TRBV11-2 and TRBJ1-4; D remains ambiguous. Germline V gene sequence: CDR1 SGHAT, CDR2 FQNNGV. The CDR3 is made up of 17 amino acids. Trimming stripped 4 bases from V and 3 bases from J, with 18 bases between.

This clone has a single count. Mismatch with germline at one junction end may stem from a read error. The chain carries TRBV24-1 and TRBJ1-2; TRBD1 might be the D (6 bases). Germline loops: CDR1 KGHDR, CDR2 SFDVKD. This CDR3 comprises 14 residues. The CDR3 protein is CATSDWTANYGYTF. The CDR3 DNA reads TGTGCCACCAGTGATTGGACAGCTAATTATGGCTACACCTTC.

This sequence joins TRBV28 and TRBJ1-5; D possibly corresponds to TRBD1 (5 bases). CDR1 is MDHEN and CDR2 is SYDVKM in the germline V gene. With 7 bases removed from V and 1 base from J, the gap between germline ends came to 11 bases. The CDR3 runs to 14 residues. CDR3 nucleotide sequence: TGTGCCAGCACTATGAGACAGAGCAATCAGCCCCAGCATTTT. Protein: CASTMRQSNQPQHF.

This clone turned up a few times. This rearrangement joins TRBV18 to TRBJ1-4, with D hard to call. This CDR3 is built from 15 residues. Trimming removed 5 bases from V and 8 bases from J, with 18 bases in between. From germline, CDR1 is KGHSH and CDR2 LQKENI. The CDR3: CASSTQAPPQEKLFF. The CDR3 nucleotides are TGTGCCAGCTCAACCCAGGCGCCTCCCCAGGAAAAACTGTTTTTT. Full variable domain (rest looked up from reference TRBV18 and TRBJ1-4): NAGVMQNPRHLVRRRGQEARLRCSPMKGHSHVYWYRQLPEEGLKFMVYLQKENIIDESGMPKERFSAEFPKEGPSILRIQQVVRGDSAAYFCASSTQAPPQEKLFFGSGTQLSVL.

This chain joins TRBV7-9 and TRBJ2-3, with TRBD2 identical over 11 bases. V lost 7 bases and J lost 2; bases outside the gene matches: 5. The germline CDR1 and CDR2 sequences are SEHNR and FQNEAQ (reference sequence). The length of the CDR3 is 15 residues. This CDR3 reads CASTIAGGPTDTQYF. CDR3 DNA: TGTGCCAGCACAATAGCGGGAGGGCCCACAGATACGCAGTATTTT.

CDR3 sequence (DNA): TGTGCCAGCAGCCAAGCGACGGAGCCCTTTGGGGGCTACACCTTC. This translates into CASSQATEPFGGYTF. The chain couples TRBV4-2 to TRBJ1-2; D is ambiguous. The germline CDR1 and CDR2 sequences are LGHNA and YNFKEQ. V was clipped by 1 base and J by 8 bases, with 17 bases between them. The CDR3 runs 15 residues.

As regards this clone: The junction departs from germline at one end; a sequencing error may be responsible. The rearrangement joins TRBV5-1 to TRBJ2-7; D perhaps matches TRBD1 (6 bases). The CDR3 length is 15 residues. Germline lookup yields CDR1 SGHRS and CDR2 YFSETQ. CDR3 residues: CTSSLAGQLQSEQYF. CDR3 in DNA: TGCACCAGCAGCTTGGCCGGACAGCTGCAGAGTGAGCAGTACTTC.